The clone carrying this T cell receptor beta chain was seen ten or more times. The record originates from a study of spatial heterogeneity in lung cancer. Indicated time point: blood at routine non-recurrence follow-up after resection. Trimming took off 0 bases at V and 7 bases at J, with 10 bases between the two ends. This CDR3 is built from 12 residues. CDR1 and CDR2 (germline): DFQATT, SNEGSKA (reference sequence). TCRdb re-called the 5' RACE reads through MiXCR, storing one row per CDR3 protein. The repertoire holds around 27,000 distinct CDR3 sequences, about 5.3% seen once, with roughly a quarter in the top ten.

The receptor was isolated from a female donor with early-stage non-small cell lung cancer. Sequencing used PBMCs, obtained at follow-up. This chain uses TRBV20-1 with TRBJ2-7; the D is unclear. The CDR3 spells CSARDLTVEQYF. In DNA form, the CDR3 reads TGCAGTGCTAGAGATCTCACAGTGGAGCAGTACTTC.